A selection of T cell receptor beta chains follows, all from one sample in a study of blood T cell repertoires in COVID-19. Assay: immunoSEQ multiplex PCR; the TCRdb copy retains only in-frame clones and omits some. The sample has under 200,000 clones; around four fifths are singletons. Sequenced input: peripheral blood. The receptors were gathered from a man aged 60-69 years with COVID-19, enrolled during active disease. The CDR3 runs from the conserved cysteine through the conserved F or W. D genes are given only for firm matches. A clone size is listed for some rows: how often the clone was seen (once, few, many), or a class if it is expanded.

>TRBV5-8|NA|TRBJ1-5|TRBD1
TGTGCCAGCAGCTCCGGGACAGGGGCAAGCAATCAGCCCCAGCATTTT
CASSSGTGASNQPQHF
>TRBV3-1/TRBV3-2|NA|TRBJ1-2|NA
TGTGCCAGCAGCCAAGTAGGGGAGGGTGGCTACACCTTC
CASSQVGEGGYTF
>TRBV19|NA|TRBJ1-1|NA
TGTGCCAGTAGTGCCACCAGGGGCAGGGCTGAAGCTTTCTTT
CASSATRGRAEAFF
>TRBV5-1|NA|TRBJ1-2|TRBD1
TGCGCCAGCAGCTTGGAGGAGGGGGCCATCTATGGCTACACCTTC
CASSLEEGAIYGYTF
>TRBV6-2/TRBV6-3|NA|TRBJ1-5|NA
TGTGCCAGCAGTTACCTTCGCAATCAGCCCCAGCATTTT
CASSYLRNQPQHF
>TRBV3-1/TRBV3-2|NA|TRBJ1-1|NA
TGTGCCAGCAGCCAAGAAAGGAGGACTGAAGCTTTCTTT
CASSQERRTEAFF
>TRBV6-5|NA|TRBJ1-2|TRBD1
TGTGCCAGCAGTTCGACAGGGATTTACGGCTATGGCTACACCTTC
CASSSTGIYGYGYTF
>TRBV11-2|NA|TRBJ2-3|NA
TGTGCCAGCAGTCGAGGCCAAGGCGGGCTTAGCACAGATACGCAGTATTTT
CASSRGQGGLSTDTQYF
>TRBV5-1|NA|TRBJ1-3|NA
TGCGCCAGCAGCTTGGCCGTCCTAGCCTCTGGAAACACCATATATTTT
CASSLAVLASGNTIYF
>TRBV4-2|NA|TRBJ1-2|NA
TGTGCCAGCAGCCAAGATTTGTTGGGAGGGAGGTATGGCTACACCTTC
CASSQDLLGGRYGYTF
>TRBV19|NA|TRBJ2-3|TRBD1
TGTGCCAGTAGCATCAGGGGACAGCACACAGATACGCAGTATTTT
CASSIRGQHTDTQYF
>TRBV5-8|NA|TRBJ2-2|TRBD2
TGTGCCAGCAGCTTGGTAGCGGGAGTTTTGAGCGGGGAGCTGTTTTTT
CASSLVAGVLSGELFF
>TRBV25-1|once|TRBJ2-3|TRBD1
TGTGCCAGCAGCCAGACAGGGAGCACAGATACGCAGTATTTT
CASSQTGSTDTQYF
>TRBV9|NA|TRBJ2-3|NA
TGTGCCAGCAGCGCGCACGGGACTGGGTCTGCCGATACGCAGTATTTT
CASSAHGTGSADTQYF
>TRBV2|few|TRBJ1-5|NA
TGTGCCAGCAGATTTGAACTCACGGAGCCCCAGCATTTT
CASRFELTEPQHF
>TRBV9|NA|TRBJ1-2|NA
TGTGCCAGCAGCGTAGGAGGACAAGAAAACTATGGCTACACCTTC
CASSVGGQENYGYTF
>TRBV2|NA|TRBJ2-5|TRBD2
TGTGCCAGCACCAAGACTAGCGGGAGGTTCAGTGAGACCCAGTACTTC
CASTKTSGRFSETQYF
>TRBV5-1|once|TRBJ1-1|TRBD1
TGCGCCAGCAGCTTAGACAGGGGGCGATCCTTTAAAGCTTTCTTT
CASSLDRGRSFKAFF
>TRBV18|NA|TRBJ1-5|NA
TGTGCCAGCTCACCATCGGGGGGCAATCAGCCCCAGCATTTT
CASSPSGGNQPQHF
>TRBV2|NA|TRBJ2-1|NA
TGTGCCAGCAGTTATGGCCAGGATGAGCAGTTCTTC
CASSYGQDEQFF
>TRBV6-5|NA|TRBJ2-7|TRBD1
TGTGCCAGTCTGGACAGGGGGCGAGAAGAGCAGTACTTC
CASLDRGREEQYF
>TRBV19|once|TRBJ2-7|TRBD2
TGTGCCAGTAGTATGGGAGGGATCGAGCAGTACTTC
CASSMGGIEQYF
>TRBV6-5|NA|TRBJ1-1|NA
TGTGCCAGCACCATGGACTTTACGAACACTGAAGCTTTCTTT
CASTMDFTNTEAFF
>TRBV5-1|NA|TRBJ2-3|TRBD2
TGCGCCAGCAGCTTTAGGGGCGGGAGGGAAGGAGATACGCAGTATTTT
CASSFRGGREGDTQYF
>TRBV5-6|NA|TRBJ1-2|TRBD1
TGTGCCAGCAGCTTGACAGGGGCTGGCTACACCTTC
CASSLTGAGYTF
>TRBV6-5|NA|TRBJ1-5|TRBD1
TGTGCCAGCAGAGCTGGGACAGCGAATCAGCCCCAGCATTTT
CASRAGTANQPQHF
>TRBV7-8|NA|TRBJ2-1|TRBD2
TGTGCCAGCAGCTCCGGACTAGCGGTGCCCTGGGAGCAGTTCTTC
CASSSGLAVPWEQFF
>TRBV5-5|NA|TRBJ2-2|NA
TGTGCCAGCAGTTTACCTAGGGGACAAAGCACCGGGGAGCTGTTTTTT
CASSLPRGQSTGELFF
>TRBV6-5|NA|TRBJ1-6|NA
TGTGCCAGTTTACAGAAGACCAATTCACCCCTCCACTTT
CASLQKTNSPLHF
>TRBV19|once|TRBJ1-1|NA
TGTGCCAGTAGTATTTACGGGGGGAACACTGAAGCTTTCTTT
CASSIYGGNTEAFF
>TRBV18|once|TRBJ1-5|TRBD1
TGTGCCAGCTCGCTGGGACAGAGCAATCAGCCCCAGCATTTT
CASSLGQSNQPQHF
>TRBV2|NA|TRBJ1-2|NA
TGTGCCAGCAGTTCCTATCGCGGGACTTACACCTTC
CASSSYRGTYTF
>TRBV7-9|NA|TRBJ1-1|NA
TGTGCCAGCAGCTTGCAGGGGATGAACACTGAAGCTTTCTTT
CASSLQGMNTEAFF
>TRBV5-1|NA|TRBJ2-7|TRBD2
TGCGCCAGCAGCCCGACCGGGACTAGCGTTTTCTCCTACGAGCAGTACTTC
CASSPTGTSVFSYEQYF
>TRBV12-3/TRBV12-4|NA|TRBJ2-7|NA
TGTGCCAGCAGTGGAGTTTACGAGCAGTACTTC
CASSGVYEQYF
>TRBV9|NA|TRBJ1-2|NA
TGTGCCAGCAGCGTTACCAGCGTCAACTATGGCTACACCTTC
CASSVTSVNYGYTF